One and the same sample provided the 29 T cell receptor beta chains below, sequenced in a study of T cell responses to AZD1222 COVID-19 vaccine. Assay used: immunoSEQ multiplex PCR; TCRdb lists only in-frame clones, some missing. The sample gives more than 85,000 clones, around 87% of which show up once; 4% to 5.5% is in the top ten. The material was peripheral blood, obtained 28 days after the second AZD1222 dose. The receptors stem from an adult who received the AZD1222 COVID-19 vaccine.

V usage is TRBV11-3 and J usage is TRBJ2-1, with D uncertain. Germline assignment: CDR1 SGHNT and CDR2 YENEEA. V was shortened by 1 base and J by 4 bases, with 11 bases between the two germline ends. The CDR3 is 15 residues long. The CDR3 bases are TGTGCCAGCAGCTTAGGGATAGGCCTATACAATGAGCAGTTCTTC. It specifies CASSLGIGLYNEQFF.

This clone was seen just once. The rearrangement joins TRBV30 to TRBJ2-7; D is uncertain. The CDR3 consists of 12 residues. The V and J ends lost 2 bases and 6 bases respectively, with 11 bases between them. Germline CDR1 and CDR2: GTSNPN and SVGIG (reference sequence). This CDR3 is CAWSQLSAEQYF. In nucleotides, the CDR3 is TGTGCCTGGAGTCAACTATCAGCCGAGCAGTACTTC. Full variable domain (missing parts from reference TRBV30 and TRBJ2-7): SQTIHQWPATLVQPVGSPLSLECTVEGTSNPNLYWYRQAAGRGLQLLFYSVGIGQISSEVPQNLSASRPQDRQFILSSKKLLLSDSGFYLCAWSQLSAEQYFGPGTRLTVT.

This clone has only a few counts. The V call is TRBV2, the J call TRBJ1-5; D perhaps matches TRBD1 (6 bases). The CDR3 loop spans 15 amino acids. The V gene's germline CDR1 is SNHLY and CDR2 FYNNEI. The V end lost 5 bases, the J end lost 4 bases, and 15 bases lay between the germline ends. The CDR3 DNA is TGTGCCAGCAGTCCATTAAGAACAGGGAATCAGCCCCAGCATTTT. Translating gives CASSPLRTGNQPQHF. The complete variable domain, with remaining parts taken from reference TRBV2 and TRBJ1-5, reads EPEVTQTPSHQVTQMGQEVILRCVPISNHLYFYWYRQILGQKVEFLVSFYNNEISEKSEIFDDQFSVERPDGSNFTLKIRSTKLEDSAMYFCASSPLRTGNQPQHFGDGTRLSIL.

This chain uses TRBV3-1 (or the pseudogene TRBV3-2) with TRBJ2-7, with 7 bases fitting TRBD2. The germline V gene encodes CDR1 LGHDT and CDR2 YNNKEL (reference sequence). With 3 bases clipped from V and 0 bases from J, the junction kept 11 bases outside the gene matches. This CDR3 contains 17 residues. CDR3 in amino acids: CASSQGGPSGSSYEQYF. The CDR3 nucleotides read TGTGCCAGCAGCCAGGGGGGACCTAGCGGTAGCTCCTACGAGCAGTACTTC.

The V and J genes are TRBV5-4 and TRBJ2-7, with 11 bases aligning to TRBD2. The germline gives CDR1 SGHNT, CDR2 YYREEE (reference sequence). CDR3 size: 15 residues. With V trimmed by 3 bases and J by 6 bases, 8 bases remained unmatched. The CDR3, as DNA: TGTGCCAGCAGCTCGGGACTAGCGGAACCAGCCGAGCAGTACTTC. As protein: CASSSGLAEPAEQYF. Full variable domain (remainder filled in from reference TRBV5-4 and TRBJ2-7): ETGVTQSPTHLIKTRGQQVTLRCSSQSGHNTVSWYQQALGQGPQFIFQYYREEENGRGNFPPRFSGLQFPNYSSELNVNALELDDSALYLCASSSGLAEPAEQYFGPGTRLTVT.

The chain uses TRBV5-5 and TRBJ1-3, with 7 nucleotides matching TRBD1. The CDR3 runs to 16 residues. V was pared by 1 base and J by 4 bases, with 8 bases of the junction left unmatched. The germline V gene encodes CDR1 SGHKS and CDR2 YYEKEE (reference sequence). The CDR3, as DNA: TGTGCCAGCAGCTTGTATAGACAGGGCGAAGGAAACACCATATATTTT. Its protein product is CASSLYRQGEGNTIYF.

The rearrangement uses TRBV12-3 or TRBV12-4 and TRBJ1-1; D is ambiguous. The CDR3 spans 12 residues. Trimming took off 7 bases at V and 7 bases at J, with 13 bases between the two ends. The CDR3 sequence: CASISRRLEAFF. CDR3 in DNA: TGTGCCAGCATCAGCAGGCGACTTGAAGCTTTCTTT.

V gene TRBV6-2 or TRBV6-3 combines with J gene TRBJ2-2, with 9 bases that match TRBD1. V lost 5 bases, J lost 8 bases, and 9 bases stayed unmatched. There are 15 residues in the CDR3. Germline V gives CDR1 MNHEY, CDR2 SVGEGT. As DNA, the CDR3 is TGTGCCAGCAGTGATCCGGGACAGGGACGGGGGGAGCTGTTTTTT. It yields the protein CASSDPGQGRGELFF.

The V call is TRBV6-6, the J call TRBJ1-5; 7 nucleotides match TRBD1. Unmatched junction bases numbered 11, after V lost 6 bases and J lost 6 bases. CDR1 is MNHNY, CDR2 SVGAGI, per germline (reference sequence). The CDR3 runs to 15 residues. The CDR3 here is CASRAAQGGGQPQHF. CDR3 DNA sequence: TGTGCCAGCAGGGCCGCCCAGGGGGGGGGTCAGCCCCAGCATTTT.

About this clone itself: The same CDR3 arises from other DNA sequences in this sample as well. The rearrangement uses TRBV11-2 and TRBJ1-2, with 7 bases identical to TRBD1. CDR3 length equals 13 residues. The V gene's germline CDR1 is SGHAT and CDR2 FQNNGV. Trimming took 6 bases from V and 3 from J; bases not matched to a gene: 4. The CDR3 coding sequence is TGTGCCAGCAGTCCTGGACAGGACTATGGCTACACCTTC. Translation: CASSPGQDYGYTF.

V and J are TRBV11-3 and TRBJ2-1; D gene uncertain. This CDR3 is built from 15 residues. The germline gives CDR1 SGHNT, CDR2 YENEEA. V lost 1 base, J lost 3 bases, and 10 bases lay in between. The CDR3 sequence is CASSLGEGFYNEQFF. For the CDR3, the DNA is TGTGCCAGCAGCTTAGGTGAAGGGTTCTACAATGAGCAGTTCTTC.

The rearrangement links TRBV29-1 to TRBJ2-4; D is unresolved. The CDR3 totals 12 residues. The V end lost 0 bases, the J end lost 5 bases, and 5 bases lay between the germline ends. The germline gives CDR1 SQVTM, CDR2 ANQGSEA. For the CDR3, the DNA is TGCAGCGTTGAAGATCAGGAAAACATTCAGTACTTC. Protein product: CSVEDQENIQYF.

The genes are TRBV10-3 and TRBJ1-6; 9 nucleotides line up with TRBD1. CDR3 size: 16 residues. After removal of 4 bases from V and 6 bases from J, the junction contained 7 bases not matched to a gene. Per the germline V gene, CDR1 is ENHRY and CDR2 is SYGVKD. The DNA for the CDR3 is TGTGCCATCAGTGGCAGGGACAGGGAAAGTAATTCACCCCTCCACTTT. Its translation: CAISGRDRESNSPLHF.

V usage is TRBV3-1 (or the pseudogene TRBV3-2) and J usage is TRBJ2-1; possible D gene TRBD1, 5 bases. Trimming pared 1 base from V and 3 bases from J, leaving 13 bases between. The germline V gene encodes CDR1 LGHDT and CDR2 YNNKEL (reference sequence). The CDR3 runs 16 residues. This CDR3 reads CASSQGQGWGYNEQFF. The CDR3 DNA follows: TGTGCCAGCAGCCAAGGCCAGGGATGGGGCTACAATGAGCAGTTCTTC.

A few counts support this clone. The gene calls are TRBV7-8 and TRBJ2-7; the D gene is possibly TRBD1 (6 bases). The germline V and J ends were trimmed by 6 bases and 0 bases, with 15 bases remaining between them. The CDR3 spans 15 residues. Germline V CDR1 and CDR2: SGHVS, FQNEAQ. The CDR3 loop reads CASSFGGGGSYEQYF. The CDR3 nucleotides read TGTGCCAGCAGTTTTGGTGGGGGCGGCTCCTACGAGCAGTACTTC.

The chain recombines TRBV13 with TRBJ2-3; D not resolved. This CDR3 comprises 16 residues. The V gene's germline CDR1 is PRHDT and CDR2 FYEKMQ (reference sequence). The V end lost 3 bases, the J end lost 2 bases, and 15 bases lay between the germline ends. CDR3 protein: CASSFHLIGNTDTQYF. DNA for the CDR3: TGTGCCAGCAGCTTCCATCTTATCGGAAACACAGATACGCAGTATTTT. Combining the CDR3 with reference TRBV13 and TRBJ2-3 gives the whole variable domain AAGVIQSPRHLIKEKRETATLKCYPIPRHDTVYWYQQGPGQDPQFLISFYEKMQSDKGSIPDRFSAQQFSDYHSELNMSSLELGDSALYFCASSFHLIGNTDTQYFGPGTRLTVL.

The chain couples TRBV5-4 to TRBJ2-5; no reliable D call. Germline lookup yields CDR1 SGHNT and CDR2 YYREEE (reference sequence). The CDR3 extends over 13 amino acids. The V end lost 1 base, the J end lost 2 bases, and 6 bases lay between the germline ends. The CDR3 region is CASSLPHQETQYF. CDR3 sequence (DNA): TGTGCCAGCAGCTTGCCCCATCAAGAGACCCAGTACTTC.

J is TRBJ2-3 and V is TRBV2; D possibly corresponds to TRBD1 (6 bases). This CDR3 is built from 16 residues. The ends were cut back, 9 bases at V and 1 base at J, with 20 bases in the middle. The germline gives CDR1 SNHLY, CDR2 FYNNEI. The CDR3 nucleotides read TGTGCCAGAAAACCGGACAGAACGGATCGCACAGATACGCAGTATTTT. Protein: CARKPDRTDRTDTQYF.

This clone has just one count. The chain recombines TRBV7-3 with TRBJ2-3; TRBD2 matches 9 bases. The CDR3 is made up of 15 amino acids. The V gene's germline CDR1 is SGHTA and CDR2 FQGTGA. The J segment lost 5 bases and the V segment lost 3 bases, leaving 6 bases of the junction unmatched. The CDR3 DNA follows: TGTGCCAGCAGCTTGGCGGGAGGGTCGATAGATACGCAGTATTTT. Translating it yields CASSLAGGSIDTQYF.

V is TRBV4-1 and J is TRBJ2-7, with 9 positions matching TRBD1. The V segment lost 8 bases and the J segment 3 bases; nucleotides outside the gene matches: 8. Germline lookup yields CDR1 MGHRA and CDR2 YSYEKL. The CDR3 runs to 14 residues. The CDR3 DNA follows: TGCGCCAGCGCTACAACGGGACAGGGCTACGAGCAGTACTTC. Residues: CASATTGQGYEQYF.

The chain uses TRBV15 and TRBJ2-2; 8 nucleotides match TRBD2. From germline, CDR1 is LNHNV and CDR2 YYDKDF (reference sequence). CDR3 length: 14 residues. V shed 3 bases and J 5 bases; nucleotides not matched to a gene: 2. CDR3 amino acids: CATSSGRETGELFF. The CDR3 DNA reads as TGTGCCACCAGCAGCGGGAGGGAGACCGGGGAGCTGTTTTTT.

This clone was detected once. The chain couples TRBV6-6 to TRBJ2-4, with 9 bases that match TRBD1. Germline CDR1 MNHNY, CDR2 SVGAGI (reference sequence). The CDR3 contains 14 residues. The V gene end was trimmed by 6 bases and the J gene end by 5 bases; junction bases not matched to a gene: 5. CDR3 nucleotide sequence: TGTGCCAGCAGCACGGGACAGGGCCAAAACATTCAGTACTTC. It codes for CASSTGQGQNIQYF.

The rearrangement uses TRBV7-8 and TRBJ2-7; 8 nucleotides line up with TRBD2. Germline CDR1 and CDR2: SGHVS and FQNEAQ. V lost 5 bases to trimming and J lost 3 bases; unmatched junction nucleotides: 9. This CDR3 spans 15 amino acids. CDR3 in DNA: TGTGCCAGCAGCACCGAGGTAGCGGGGCACTACGAGCAGTACTTC. It is translated as CASSTEVAGHYEQYF.

V gene TRBV11-3 combines with J gene TRBJ2-5, with 7 positions matching TRBD2. Looked up from germline, CDR1 is SGHNT and CDR2 is YENEEA. V dropped 5 bases and J dropped 4; count of bases not matched to a gene: 4. This CDR3 is 13 amino acids long. CDR3 sequence: CASSRGEGETQYF. The CDR3 region has the DNA TGTGCCAGCAGCCGGGGGGAAGGAGAGACCCAGTACTTC.

The chain recombines TRBV19 with TRBJ1-1; D is unresolved. Germline values: CDR1 LNHDA, CDR2 SQIVND (reference sequence). The V end was cut by 1 base, the J end by 0 bases, with 3 bases between. This CDR3 has 13 amino acids. The CDR3 sequence: CASSIGVNTEAFF. CDR3 coding DNA: TGTGCCAGTAGTATAGGCGTGAACACTGAAGCTTTCTTT.

This clone was observed a few times. The chain uses TRBV19 and TRBJ2-7; 10 bases agree with TRBD1. Germline-derived CDR1 and CDR2 are LNHDA and SQIVND (reference sequence). CDR3 length: 15 amino acids. The ends lost 3 bases at V and 2 bases at J; junction bases unmatched: 4. CDR3 in amino acids: CASSIRTGGTYEQYF. CDR3 nucleotide sequence: TGTGCCAGTAGTATTAGGACAGGGGGGACCTACGAGCAGTACTTC.

This clone occurred a few times. CDR3 in amino acids: CASSQEFGPYEQYF. In DNA, the CDR3 is TGTGCCAGCAGCCAAGAGTTTGGCCCCTACGAGCAGTACTTC. The chain has TRBV4-2 and TRBJ2-7, with D unresolved. This CDR3 contains 14 residues. Germline V gene lookup returns CDR1 LGHNA and CDR2 YNFKEQ. Trimming shortened V by 0 bases and J by 2 bases, and 8 bases separated the two germline ends.

This chain uses TRBV11-1 with TRBJ2-4; possibly TRBD1 or TRBD2 for D (5 bases each). The CDR3 is 15 amino acids. Germline assignment: CDR1 SGHAT and CDR2 FQDESV (reference sequence). V shed 7 bases and J shed 2 bases, with 15 bases lying between them. The CDR3 spells CASTDPQGPKNIQYF. CDR3 DNA: TGTGCCAGCACCGACCCCCAGGGACCCAAAAACATTCAGTACTTC.

V and J are TRBV24-1 and TRBJ2-1, with a tentative D call TRBD2 (5 bases). With 8 bases removed from V and 6 bases from J, the gap between germline ends came to 16 bases. CDR3 length: 14 residues. Germline CDR1 and CDR2: KGHDR and SFDVKD. This chain's CDR3 is CATNGGSEVNEQFF. The CDR3 DNA follows: TGTGCCACCAATGGTGGGAGCGAGGTCAATGAGCAGTTCTTC.